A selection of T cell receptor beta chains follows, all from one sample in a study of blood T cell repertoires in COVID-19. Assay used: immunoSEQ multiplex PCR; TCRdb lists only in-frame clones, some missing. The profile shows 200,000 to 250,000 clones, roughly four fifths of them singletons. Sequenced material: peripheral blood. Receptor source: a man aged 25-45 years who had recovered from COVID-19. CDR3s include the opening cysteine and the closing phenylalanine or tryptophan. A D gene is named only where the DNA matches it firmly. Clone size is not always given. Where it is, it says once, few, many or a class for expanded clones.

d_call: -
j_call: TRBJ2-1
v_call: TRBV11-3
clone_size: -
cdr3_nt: TGTGCCAGCAGCTTAGGAGGGGGTGATGACAATGAGCAGTTCTTC
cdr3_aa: CASSLGGGDDNEQFF

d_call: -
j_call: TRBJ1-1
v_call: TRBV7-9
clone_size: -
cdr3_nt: TGTGCCAGCAGCTCCGTGGCGGGGGGGACTGAAGCTTTCTTT
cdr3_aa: CASSSVAGGTEAFF

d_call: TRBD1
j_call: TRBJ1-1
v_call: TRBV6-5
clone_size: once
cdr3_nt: TGTGCCACCACAGGGGGCTGGGGGGACACTGAAGCTTTCTTT
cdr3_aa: CATTGGWGDTEAFF

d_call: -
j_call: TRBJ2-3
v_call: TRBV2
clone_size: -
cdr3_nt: TGTGCCAGCAGTGAAGGGAGCGTTGTCCCAGATACGCAGTATTTT
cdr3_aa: CASSEGSVVPDTQYF

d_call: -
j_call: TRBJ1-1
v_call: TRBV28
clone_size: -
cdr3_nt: TGTGCCAGCAGTCCCGTCCGACTAGTAAGGGCCGATGTCATGAACACTGAAGCTTTCTTT
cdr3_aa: CASSPVRLVRADVMNTEAFF

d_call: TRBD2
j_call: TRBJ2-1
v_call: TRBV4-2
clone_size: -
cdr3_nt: TGTGCCAGCAGCCTCTCCGCGGGGGGGCGGTCGAATGAGCAGTTCTTC
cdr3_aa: CASSLSAGGRSNEQFF

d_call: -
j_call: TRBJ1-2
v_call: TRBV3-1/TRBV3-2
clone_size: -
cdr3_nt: TGTGCCAGCAGCCTCTTAAGCGGGGGGCATTCCTTC
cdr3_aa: CASSLLSGGHSF

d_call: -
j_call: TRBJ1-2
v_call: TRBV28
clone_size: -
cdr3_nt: TGTGCCAGCAGCACAGGTTTCGGCTACACCTTC
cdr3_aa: CASSTGFGYTF

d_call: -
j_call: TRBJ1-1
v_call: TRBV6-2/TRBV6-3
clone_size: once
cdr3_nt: TGTGCCAGCAGTTCAAATCAGGGAAGGACTGAAGCTTTCTTT
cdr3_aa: CASSSNQGRTEAFF

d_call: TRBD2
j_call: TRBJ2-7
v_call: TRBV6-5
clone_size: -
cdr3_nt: TGTGCCAGCCGGGAGCGGGGGGGCGTCAACGAGCAGTACTTC
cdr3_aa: CASRERGGVNEQYF

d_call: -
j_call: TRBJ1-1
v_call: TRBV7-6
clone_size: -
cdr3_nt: TGTGCCAGCAGCTCCTCCTTTGAGTCTGAAGCTTTCTTT
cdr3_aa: CASSSSFESEAFF

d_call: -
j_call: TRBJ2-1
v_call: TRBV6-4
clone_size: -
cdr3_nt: TGTGCCAGCAGTGACATAGGGGACTCCAGCAATGAGCAGTTCTTC
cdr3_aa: CASSDIGDSSNEQFF

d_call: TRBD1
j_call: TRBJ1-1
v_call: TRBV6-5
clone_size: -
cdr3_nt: TGTGCCGTAAGCGACAGGGGTCGGACTGAAGCTTTCTTT
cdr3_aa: CAVSDRGRTEAFF

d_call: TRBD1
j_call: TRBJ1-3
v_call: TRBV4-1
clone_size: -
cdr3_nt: TGCGCCAGCAGCCAAAGTACAGGGGGGCCGTATTACTCTGGAAACACCATATATTTT
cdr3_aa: CASSQSTGGPYYSGNTIYF

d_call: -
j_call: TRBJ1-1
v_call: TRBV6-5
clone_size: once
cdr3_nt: TGTGCCAGCCGCCCTCTCCGGGGAAGCACTGAAGCTTTCTTT
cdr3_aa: CASRPLRGSTEAFF

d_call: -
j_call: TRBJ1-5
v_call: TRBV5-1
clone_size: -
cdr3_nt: TGCGCCAGCAGCTTGGGGCAGGGTAGTCAGCCCCAGCATTTT
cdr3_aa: CASSLGQGSQPQHF

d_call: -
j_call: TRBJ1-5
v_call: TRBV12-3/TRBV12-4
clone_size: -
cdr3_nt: TGTGCCAGCAGTTTGATAGGCGGGCCCCAGCATTTT
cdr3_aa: CASSLIGGPQHF

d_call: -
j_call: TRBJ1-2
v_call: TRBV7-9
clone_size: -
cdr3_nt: TGTGCCAGCAGTCGCACGCAGGGTAAAGCTAACTATGGCTACACCTTC
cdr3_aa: CASSRTQGKANYGYTF

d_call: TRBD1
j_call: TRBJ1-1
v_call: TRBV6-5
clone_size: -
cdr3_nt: TGTGCCAGCAGTTACGGGAACAGGGGGCTCACTGAAGCTTTCTTT
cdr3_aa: CASSYGNRGLTEAFF

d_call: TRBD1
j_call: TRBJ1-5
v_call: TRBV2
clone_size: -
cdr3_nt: TGTGCCAGCAGTGGTAACAGGGGGCCCCAGCATTTT
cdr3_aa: CASSGNRGPQHF

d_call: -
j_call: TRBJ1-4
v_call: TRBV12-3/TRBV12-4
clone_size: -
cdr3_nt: TGTGCCAGCACAACTCTGGCTAATGAAAAACTGTTTTTT
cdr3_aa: CASTTLANEKLFF

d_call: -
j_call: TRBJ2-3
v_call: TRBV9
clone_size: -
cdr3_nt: TGTGCCAGCAGCCTTTGGGACTTCACAGATACGCAGTATTTT
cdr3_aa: CASSLWDFTDTQYF

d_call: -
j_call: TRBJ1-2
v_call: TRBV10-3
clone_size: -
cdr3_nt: TGTGCCATCAGGGGGGGGGCGGAATATGGCTACACCTTC
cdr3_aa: CAIRGGAEYGYTF

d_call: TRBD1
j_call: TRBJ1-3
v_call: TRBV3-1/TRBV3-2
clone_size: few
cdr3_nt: TGTGCCAGCAGCCCTCCCGGGACAGTCTCTGGAAACACCATATATTTT
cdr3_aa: CASSPPGTVSGNTIYF

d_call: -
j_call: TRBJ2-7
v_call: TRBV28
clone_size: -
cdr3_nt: TGTGCCAGCAGTCCGGGGACATCTTTCAGCTCCTACGAGCAGTACTTC
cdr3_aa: CASSPGTSFSSYEQYF

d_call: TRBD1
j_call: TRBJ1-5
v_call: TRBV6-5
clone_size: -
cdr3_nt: TGTGCCAGCAGGCCACAGGGGTCCATTAGTCAGCCCCAGCATTTT
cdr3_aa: CASRPQGSISQPQHF

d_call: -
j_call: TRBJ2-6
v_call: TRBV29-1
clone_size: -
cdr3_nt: TGCAGCGTTAAAGAAGTGGGAACAGGGAGCTCTGGGGCCAACGTCCTGACTTTC
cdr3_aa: CSVKEVGTGSSGANVLTF

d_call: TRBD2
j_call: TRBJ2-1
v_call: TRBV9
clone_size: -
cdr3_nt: TGTGCCAGCAGCTTATGGGCTAGCGGGGGGAATGAGCAGTTCTTC
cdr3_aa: CASSLWASGGNEQFF

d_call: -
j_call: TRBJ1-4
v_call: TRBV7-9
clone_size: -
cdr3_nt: TGTGCCAGCAGCAAAAGAGACAGCTCAACTAATGAAAAACTGTTTTTT
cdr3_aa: CASSKRDSSTNEKLFF

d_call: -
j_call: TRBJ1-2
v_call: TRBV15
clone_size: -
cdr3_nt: TGTGCCACCAGCAGGGACAGAGCCTATGGCTACACCTTC
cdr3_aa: CATSRDRAYGYTF

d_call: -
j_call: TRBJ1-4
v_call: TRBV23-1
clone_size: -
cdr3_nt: TGCGCCAGCAGTAAGCCTTATACTAATGAAAAACTGTTTTTT
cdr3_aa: CASSKPYTNEKLFF

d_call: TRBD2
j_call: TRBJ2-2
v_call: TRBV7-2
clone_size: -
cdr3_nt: TGTGCCAGCAGGCCGGGACTAGTTGCCGGGGAGCTGTTTTTT
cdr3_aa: CASRPGLVAGELFF

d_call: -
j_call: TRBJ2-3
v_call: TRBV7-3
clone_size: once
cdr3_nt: TGTGCCAGCAGCTTAGGGCTAGCCCCAGATACGCAGTATTTT
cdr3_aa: CASSLGLAPDTQYF

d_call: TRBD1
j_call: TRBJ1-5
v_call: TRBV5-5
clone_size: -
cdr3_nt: TGTGCCAGCAGCGTGACAGGGTATAGCAATCAGCCCCAGCATTTT
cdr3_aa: CASSVTGYSNQPQHF

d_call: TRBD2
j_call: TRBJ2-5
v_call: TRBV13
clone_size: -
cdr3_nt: TGTGCCAGCAGATTTGCCGGGACTAGGCAGACCCAGTACTTC
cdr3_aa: CASRFAGTRQTQYF

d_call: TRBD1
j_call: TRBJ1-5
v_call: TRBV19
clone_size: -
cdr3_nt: TGTGCCAGTAGTGCAGGGGGTGATTATCAGCCCCAGCATTTT
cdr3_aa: CASSAGGDYQPQHF

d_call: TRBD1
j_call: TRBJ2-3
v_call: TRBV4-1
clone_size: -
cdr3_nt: TGCGCCAGCAGCCCCGGACAGGGAGTTCCAGATACGCAGTATTTT
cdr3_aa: CASSPGQGVPDTQYF

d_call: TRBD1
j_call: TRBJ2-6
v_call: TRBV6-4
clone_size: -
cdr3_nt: TGTGCCAGCAGTGTCCCCACAGGGGTCAGTGGGGCCAACGTCCTGACTTTC
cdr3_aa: CASSVPTGVSGANVLTF

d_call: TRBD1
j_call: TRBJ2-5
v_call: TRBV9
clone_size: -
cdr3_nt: TGTGCCAGCAGCGGCTGGACAGGGGCGGAGGGAGAGACCCAGTACTTC
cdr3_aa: CASSGWTGAEGETQYF

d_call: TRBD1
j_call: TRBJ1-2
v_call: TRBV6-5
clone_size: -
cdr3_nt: TGTGCCAGCAGTTACTCTGACAGGGGCACCCTTGACTACACCTTC
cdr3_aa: CASSYSDRGTLDYTF

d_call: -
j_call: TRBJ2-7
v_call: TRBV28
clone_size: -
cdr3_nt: TGTGCCAGCAGTGTGACCAGGGTCGTCTACGAGCAGTACTTC
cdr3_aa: CASSVTRVVYEQYF

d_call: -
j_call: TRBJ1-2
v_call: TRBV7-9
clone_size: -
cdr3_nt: TGTGCCAGCAGCCCCCCGGGTGGCTACACCTTC
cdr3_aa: CASSPPGGYTF

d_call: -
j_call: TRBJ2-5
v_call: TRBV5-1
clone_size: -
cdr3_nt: TGCGCCAGCAGCTTGGCCCGGGACTCCCTGAATCGAAGGGTTGTGGAGACCCAGTACTTC
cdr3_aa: CASSLARDSLNRRVVETQYF

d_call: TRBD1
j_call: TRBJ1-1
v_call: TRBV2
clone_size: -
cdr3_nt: TGTGCCAGCAGGGGGACAGGGGGTCGCACTGAAGCTTTCTTT
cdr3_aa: CASRGTGGRTEAFF

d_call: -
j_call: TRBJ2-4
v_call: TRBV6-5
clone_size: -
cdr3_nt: TGTGCCAGCACCGAACGGAGCCTAGCCAAAAACATTCAGTACTTC
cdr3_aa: CASTERSLAKNIQYF

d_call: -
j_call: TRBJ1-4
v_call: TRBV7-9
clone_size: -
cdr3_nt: TGTGCCATTGGGAGGCCCCCTAATGAAAAACTGTTTTTT
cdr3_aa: CAIGRPPNEKLFF

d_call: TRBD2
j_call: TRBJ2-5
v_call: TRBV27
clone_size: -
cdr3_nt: TGTGCCAGCAGTTCACGACTCCAGCGGGGGCAAGAGACCCAGTACTTC
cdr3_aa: CASSSRLQRGQETQYF

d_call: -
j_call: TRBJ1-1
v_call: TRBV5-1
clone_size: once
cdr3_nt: TGCGCCAGCAGCTTCCAAGGGGAAAACACTGAAGCTTTCTTT
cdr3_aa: CASSFQGENTEAFF

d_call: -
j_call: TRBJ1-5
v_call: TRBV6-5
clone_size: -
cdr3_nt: TGTGCCAGCAGTTACATGTCAGGGGTTCAGCCCCAGCATTTT
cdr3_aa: CASSYMSGVQPQHF

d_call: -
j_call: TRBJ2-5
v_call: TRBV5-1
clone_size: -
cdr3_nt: TGCGCCAGCAGCTTGGACGGGACATTAGTTGAGACCCAGTACTTC
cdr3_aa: CASSLDGTLVETQYF

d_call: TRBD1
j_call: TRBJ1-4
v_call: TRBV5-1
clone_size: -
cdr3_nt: TGCGCCAGCACCCAAGGGACAGCTGCTGAAAAACTGTTTTTT
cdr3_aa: CASTQGTAAEKLFF